These T cell receptor beta chains were read from a single sample in a study of OX40 agonist ivuxolimab in advanced cancers. The assay was immunoSEQ multiplex PCR, and TCRdb's table has in-frame clones only and misses some. The sample includes 71,000 or so clones, around 87% of them seen just once. The sequencing used CD4+ or CD8+ T cells sorted from blood, collected in a trial of the OX40 agonist ivuxolimab. All receptors come from an adult with an advanced solid tumor such as melanoma, head and neck, liver or kidney cancer. Each CDR3 is given with its conserved first and last residue. Each record gives: clone size, CDR3 length, V gene, J gene, D gene, CDR3 protein, CDR3 DNA. D genes are given only for firm matches. Size tells how often a clone was seen (once, few, many) or the class of an expanded clone, and some rows leave it out.

clone size: -
CDR3 length: 16
V gene: TRBV28
J gene: TRBJ1-2
D gene: -
CDR3 protein: CASSLVRQAGVYGYTF
CDR3 DNA: TGTGCCAGCAGTTTAGTGAGGCAGGCGGGTGTCTACGGCTACACCTTC

clone size: -
CDR3 length: 15
V gene: TRBV7-9
J gene: TRBJ2-3
D gene: -
CDR3 protein: CASNPRAGLTDTQYF
CDR3 DNA: TGTGCCAGCAATCCCAGGGCAGGGCTAACAGATACGCAGTATTTT

clone size: -
CDR3 length: 14
V gene: TRBV28
J gene: TRBJ2-7
D gene: TRBD1
CDR3 protein: CASSNGDRIYEQYF
CDR3 DNA: TGTGCCAGCAGCAATGGGGACAGGATCTACGAGCAGTACTTC

clone size: once
CDR3 length: 16
V gene: TRBV9
J gene: TRBJ1-2
D gene: TRBD1
CDR3 protein: CASSVVSGQGARGYTF
CDR3 DNA: TGTGCCAGCAGCGTAGTTTCAGGACAGGGGGCGCGGGGCTACACCTTC

clone size: few
CDR3 length: 15
V gene: TRBV5-1
J gene: TRBJ2-3
D gene: -
CDR3 protein: CASSIDTTSTDTQYF
CDR3 DNA: TGCGCCAGCAGCATCGACACGACTAGCACAGATACGCAGTATTTT

clone size: -
CDR3 length: 14
V gene: TRBV9
J gene: TRBJ2-1
D gene: -
CDR3 protein: CASSPGGAYNEQFF
CDR3 DNA: TGTGCCAGCAGCCCCGGCGGAGCCTACAATGAGCAGTTCTTC

clone size: -
CDR3 length: 14
V gene: TRBV4-3
J gene: TRBJ2-5
D gene: TRBD1
CDR3 protein: CASSQDTGGETQYF
CDR3 DNA: TGCGCCAGCAGCCAAGATACAGGGGGCGAGACCCAGTACTTC

clone size: -
CDR3 length: 12
V gene: TRBV29-1
J gene: TRBJ1-5
D gene: -
CDR3 protein: CSAGGGNQPQHF
CDR3 DNA: TGCAGCGCCGGGGGGGGGAATCAGCCCCAGCATTTT

clone size: -
CDR3 length: 15
V gene: TRBV7-2
J gene: TRBJ1-3
D gene: TRBD1
CDR3 protein: CASSLGRGRGNTIYF
CDR3 DNA: TGTGCCAGCAGCTTAGGCAGGGGGCGTGGAAACACCATATATTTT

clone size: -
CDR3 length: 13
V gene: TRBV6-5
J gene: TRBJ2-7
D gene: -
CDR3 protein: CASAGAGTYEQYF
CDR3 DNA: TGTGCCAGCGCAGGGGCTGGAACCTACGAGCAGTACTTC

clone size: -
CDR3 length: 14
V gene: TRBV27
J gene: TRBJ2-7
D gene: TRBD2
CDR3 protein: CASLGLALSYEQYF
CDR3 DNA: TGTGCCAGCCTGGGACTAGCGCTCTCCTACGAGCAGTACTTC

clone size: -
CDR3 length: 14
V gene: TRBV27
J gene: TRBJ2-2
D gene: -
CDR3 protein: CASSFWDFTGELFF
CDR3 DNA: TGTGCCAGCAGTTTTTGGGATTTCACCGGGGAGCTGTTTTTT

clone size: -
CDR3 length: 18
V gene: TRBV5-1
J gene: TRBJ2-5
D gene: TRBD2
CDR3 protein: CASSLQGLAGPYQETQYF
CDR3 DNA: TGCGCCAGCAGCTTGCAGGGACTAGCGGGACCGTACCAAGAGACCCAGTACTTC

clone size: -
CDR3 length: 15
V gene: TRBV6-5
J gene: TRBJ2-7
D gene: -
CDR3 protein: CASSYSTPGEYEQYF
CDR3 DNA: TGTGCCAGCAGTTACTCGACTCCAGGGGAGTACGAGCAGTACTTC

clone size: -
CDR3 length: 12
V gene: TRBV29-1
J gene: TRBJ2-1
D gene: -
CDR3 protein: CSVDLKIGGQFF
CDR3 DNA: TGCAGCGTAGACCTGAAAATAGGCGGGCAGTTCTTC

clone size: -
CDR3 length: 15
V gene: TRBV6-1
J gene: TRBJ2-1
D gene: TRBD1
CDR3 protein: CASSAVQGAFNEQFF
CDR3 DNA: TGTGCCAGCAGTGCAGTGCAGGGGGCGTTCAATGAGCAGTTCTTC

clone size: medium-sized
CDR3 length: 14
V gene: TRBV5-4
J gene: TRBJ2-1
D gene: TRBD2
CDR3 protein: CASSWGLGGGEQFF
CDR3 DNA: TGTGCCAGCAGCTGGGGACTCGGGGGGGGTGAGCAGTTCTTC

clone size: -
CDR3 length: 15
V gene: TRBV7-2
J gene: TRBJ2-7
D gene: TRBD1
CDR3 protein: CASSDSGTGQFEQYF
CDR3 DNA: TGTGCCAGCAGCGATTCCGGGACAGGGCAGTTCGAGCAGTACTTC

clone size: -
CDR3 length: 17
V gene: TRBV7-3
J gene: TRBJ2-1
D gene: TRBD1
CDR3 protein: CASSPTSGQGKLNEQFF
CDR3 DNA: TGTGCCAGCAGCCCGACCTCCGGACAGGGGAAGTTAAATGAGCAGTTCTTC

clone size: -
CDR3 length: 18
V gene: TRBV30
J gene: TRBJ2-2
D gene: -
CDR3 protein: CAWSVRLFRGPDTGELFF
CDR3 DNA: TGTGCCTGGAGTGTACGACTTTTCCGGGGGCCGGACACCGGGGAGCTGTTTTTT

clone size: -
CDR3 length: 15
V gene: TRBV7-2
J gene: TRBJ2-1
D gene: TRBD1
CDR3 protein: CASSLNRGAYNEQFF
CDR3 DNA: TGTGCCAGCAGCCTAAACAGGGGGGCTTACAATGAGCAGTTCTTC

clone size: -
CDR3 length: 15
V gene: TRBV4-2
J gene: TRBJ2-5
D gene: TRBD2
CDR3 protein: CASSLVPSGQETQYF
CDR3 DNA: TGTGCCAGCAGCTTGGTGCCTAGCGGGCAAGAGACCCAGTACTTC

clone size: once
CDR3 length: 14
V gene: TRBV9
J gene: TRBJ2-3
D gene: -
CDR3 protein: CASSVVERPDTQYF
CDR3 DNA: TGTGCCAGCAGCGTAGTGGAGCGTCCAGATACGCAGTATTTT

clone size: -
CDR3 length: 14
V gene: TRBV5-1
J gene: TRBJ1-4
D gene: TRBD1
CDR3 protein: CASSLTGVEEKLFF
CDR3 DNA: TGCGCCAGCAGCTTGACAGGGGTCGAGGAAAAACTGTTTTTT

clone size: -
CDR3 length: 15
V gene: TRBV7-2
J gene: TRBJ1-1
D gene: -
CDR3 protein: CASSLSRDPNTEAFF
CDR3 DNA: TGTGCCAGCAGCTTATCCCGGGATCCGAACACTGAAGCTTTCTTT

clone size: few
CDR3 length: 14
V gene: TRBV13
J gene: TRBJ2-5
D gene: -
CDR3 protein: CASSYRDTQETQYF
CDR3 DNA: TGTGCCAGCAGTTACCGGGACACCCAAGAGACCCAGTACTTC

clone size: -
CDR3 length: 13
V gene: TRBV5-1
J gene: TRBJ2-3
D gene: -
CDR3 protein: CATSPGGTDTQYF
CDR3 DNA: TGCGCCACCTCACCCGGTGGCACAGATACGCAGTATTTT

clone size: -
CDR3 length: 17
V gene: TRBV27
J gene: TRBJ2-3
D gene: TRBD2
CDR3 protein: CASSLYPRGGRTDTQYF
CDR3 DNA: TGTGCCAGCAGTTTATACCCCCGGGGCGGGAGAACAGATACGCAGTATTTT

clone size: -
CDR3 length: 13
V gene: TRBV6-5
J gene: TRBJ2-7
D gene: -
CDR3 protein: CAAVAPSTYEQYF
CDR3 DNA: TGTGCAGCAGTAGCGCCATCAACCTACGAGCAGTACTTC

clone size: -
CDR3 length: 16
V gene: TRBV12-5
J gene: TRBJ2-1
D gene: -
CDR3 protein: CASGLDGGLLNNEQFF
CDR3 DNA: TGTGCTAGTGGTTTGGACGGGGGACTCCTGAACAATGAGCAGTTCTTC

clone size: -
CDR3 length: 16
V gene: TRBV5-4
J gene: TRBJ2-3
D gene: TRBD2
CDR3 protein: CASSFRTSGTGDTQYF
CDR3 DNA: TGTGCCAGCAGCTTTCGGACTAGCGGGACAGGGGATACGCAGTATTTT

clone size: -
CDR3 length: 13
V gene: TRBV7-9
J gene: TRBJ2-3
D gene: -
CDR3 protein: CASSPSRVDTQYF
CDR3 DNA: TGTGCCAGCAGCCCGAGCAGGGTGGATACGCAGTATTTT

clone size: -
CDR3 length: 15
V gene: TRBV7-9
J gene: TRBJ2-7
D gene: TRBD2
CDR3 protein: CASSLRLAGGLEQYF
CDR3 DNA: TGTGCCAGCAGCCTAAGACTAGCGGGAGGACTCGAGCAGTACTTC

clone size: -
CDR3 length: 13
V gene: TRBV19
J gene: TRBJ2-5
D gene: TRBD1
CDR3 protein: CASSPDRAETQYF
CDR3 DNA: TGTGCCAGTAGCCCGGACAGGGCGGAGACCCAGTACTTC

clone size: -
CDR3 length: 15
V gene: TRBV9
J gene: TRBJ2-1
D gene: TRBD2
CDR3 protein: CASSPGTSRYNEQFF
CDR3 DNA: TGTGCCAGCAGTCCCGGGACTAGCAGATACAATGAGCAGTTCTTC

clone size: few
CDR3 length: 15
V gene: TRBV9
J gene: TRBJ1-2
D gene: TRBD1
CDR3 protein: CASSGIGTGGGGYTF
CDR3 DNA: TGTGCCAGCAGCGGGATTGGGACAGGGGGCGGAGGCTACACCTTC

clone size: -
CDR3 length: 11
V gene: TRBV19
J gene: TRBJ1-1
D gene: -
CDR3 protein: CASERGGQAFF
CDR3 DNA: TGTGCCAGTGAAAGGGGAGGACAAGCTTTCTTT